Detailed here is one TCR beta chain. Antigen specificity is unknown. This sample's treatment: 19 received Ad26.COV2.S at low or high dose, single or two shots; roughly 5 received placebo; per-sample allocation not given. Collection of samples fell on day 63 after the first vaccine or placebo injection. Sequencing used immunoSEQ multiplex PCR; TCRdb keeps in-frame clones, though not all of them. The sample yields some 520,000 clones, around nine tenths seen once. The sample originates from a study of Ad26.COV2.S vaccination and SARS-CoV-2 variants. On the study more broadly: Doses of Ad26.COV2.S were injected into muscle once or twice, 56 days apart.

The V and J ends lost 6 bases and 3 bases, in that order; junction bases with no gene match: 12. Germline V gene lookup returns CDR1 SNHLY and CDR2 FYNNEI. There are 17 residues in the CDR3. General study findings and limits: Considerable breadth of spike-specific CD8+ and CD4+ T cell responses has reportedly been documented following vaccination. Non-spike TCR breadth did not differ much between vaccine and placebo recipients. Higher spike-specific TCR breadth was found in vaccine recipients than in placebo recipients.

The rearrangement uses TRBV2 and TRBJ1-5; 9 bases are shared with TRBD1. The clonotype was recovered from a person between 18 and 60 years old who received the Ad26.COV2.S COVID-19 vaccine or a placebo. The material sequenced was peripheral blood, taken in a trial of Ad26.COV2.S vaccine versus placebo. DNA for the CDR3: TGTGCCAGCAGATCCCCCGGGGGACAGGGAAACAATCAGCCCCAGCATTTT. Protein product: CASRSPGGQGNNQPQHF.